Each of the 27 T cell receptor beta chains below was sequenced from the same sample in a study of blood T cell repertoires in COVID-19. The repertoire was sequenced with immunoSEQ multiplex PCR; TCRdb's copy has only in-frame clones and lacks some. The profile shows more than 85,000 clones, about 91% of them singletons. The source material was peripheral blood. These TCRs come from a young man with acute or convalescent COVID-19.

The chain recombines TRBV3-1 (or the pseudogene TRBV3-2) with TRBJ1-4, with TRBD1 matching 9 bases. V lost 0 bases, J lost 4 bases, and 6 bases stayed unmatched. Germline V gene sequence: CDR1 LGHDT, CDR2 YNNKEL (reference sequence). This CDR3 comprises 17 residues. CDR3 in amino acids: CASSQDIWGQGNEKLFF. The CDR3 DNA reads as TGTGCCAGCAGCCAAGATATCTGGGGACAGGGTAATGAAAAACTGTTTTTT.

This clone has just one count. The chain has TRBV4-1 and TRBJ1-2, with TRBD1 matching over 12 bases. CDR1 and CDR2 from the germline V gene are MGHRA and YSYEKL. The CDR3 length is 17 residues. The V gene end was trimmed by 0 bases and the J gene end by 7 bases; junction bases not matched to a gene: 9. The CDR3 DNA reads TGCGCCAGCAGCCAAGATCAAGAGGGACAGGGGGCGTTTGGCTACACCTTC. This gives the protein CASSQDQEGQGAFGYTF.

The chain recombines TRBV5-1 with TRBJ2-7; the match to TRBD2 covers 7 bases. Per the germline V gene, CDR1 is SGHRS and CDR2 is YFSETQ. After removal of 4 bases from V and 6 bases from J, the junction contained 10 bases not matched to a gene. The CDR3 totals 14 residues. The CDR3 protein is CASSQGPGGGEQYF. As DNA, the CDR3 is TGCGCCAGCAGCCAGGGACCGGGGGGAGGCGAGCAGTACTTC.

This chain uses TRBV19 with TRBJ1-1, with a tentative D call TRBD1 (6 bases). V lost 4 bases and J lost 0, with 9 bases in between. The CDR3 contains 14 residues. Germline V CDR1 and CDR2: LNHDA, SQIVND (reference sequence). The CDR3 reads CASSKDSLNTEAFF. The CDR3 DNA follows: TGTGCCAGTAGTAAGGACAGCTTGAACACTGAAGCTTTCTTT. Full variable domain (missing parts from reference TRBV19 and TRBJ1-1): DGGITQSPKYLFRKEGQNVTLSCEQNLNHDAMYWYRQDPGQGLRLIYYSQIVNDFQKGDIAEGYSVSREKKESFPLTVTSAQKNPTAFYLCASSKDSLNTEAFFGQGTRLTVV.

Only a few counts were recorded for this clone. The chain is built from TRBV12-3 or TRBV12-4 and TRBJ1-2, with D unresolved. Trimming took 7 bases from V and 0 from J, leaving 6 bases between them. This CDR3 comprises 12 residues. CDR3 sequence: CASTRSNYGYTF. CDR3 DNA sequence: TGTGCCAGCACCAGATCTAACTATGGCTACACCTTC.

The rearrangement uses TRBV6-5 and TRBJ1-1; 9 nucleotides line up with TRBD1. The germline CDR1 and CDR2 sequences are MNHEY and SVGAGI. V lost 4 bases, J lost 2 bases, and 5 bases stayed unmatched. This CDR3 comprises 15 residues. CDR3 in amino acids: CASSSWTGANTEAFF. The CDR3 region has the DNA TGTGCCAGCAGTTCTTGGACAGGGGCAAACACTGAAGCTTTCTTT.

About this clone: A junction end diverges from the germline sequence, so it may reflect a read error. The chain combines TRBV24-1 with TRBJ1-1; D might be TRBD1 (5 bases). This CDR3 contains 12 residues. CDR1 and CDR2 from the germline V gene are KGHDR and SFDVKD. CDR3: CASSRGDTEAFF. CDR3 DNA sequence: TGTGCCTCCAGCCGGGGGGACACTGAAGCTTTCTTT.

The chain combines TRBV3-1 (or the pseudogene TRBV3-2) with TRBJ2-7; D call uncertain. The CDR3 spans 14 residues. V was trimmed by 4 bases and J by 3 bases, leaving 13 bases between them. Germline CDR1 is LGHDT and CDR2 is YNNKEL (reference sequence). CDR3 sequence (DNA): TGTGCCAGCAGCCCTGGAGAAAACTTCTACGAGCAGTACTTC. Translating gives CASSPGENFYEQYF.

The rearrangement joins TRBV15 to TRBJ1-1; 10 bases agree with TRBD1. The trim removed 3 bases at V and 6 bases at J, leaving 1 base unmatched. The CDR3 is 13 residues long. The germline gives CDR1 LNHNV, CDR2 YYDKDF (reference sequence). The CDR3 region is CATSRGQGSEAFF. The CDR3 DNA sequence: TGTGCCACCAGCAGGGGACAGGGGTCTGAAGCTTTCTTT.

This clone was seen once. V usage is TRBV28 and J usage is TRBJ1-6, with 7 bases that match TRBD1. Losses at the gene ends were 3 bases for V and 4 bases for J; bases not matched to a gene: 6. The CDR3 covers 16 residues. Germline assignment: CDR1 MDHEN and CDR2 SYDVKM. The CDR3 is CASSLRGQTYNSPLHF. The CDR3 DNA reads TGTGCCAGCAGTTTGAGGGGGCAAACTTATAATTCACCCCTCCACTTT.

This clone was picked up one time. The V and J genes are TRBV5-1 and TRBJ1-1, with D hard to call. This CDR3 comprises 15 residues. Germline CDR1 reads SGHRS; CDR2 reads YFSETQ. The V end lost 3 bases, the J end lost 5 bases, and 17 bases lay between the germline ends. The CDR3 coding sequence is TGCGCCAGCAGCTCCCGGGTCGTCGAGGAGACTGAAGCTTTCTTT. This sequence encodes CASSSRVVEETEAFF.

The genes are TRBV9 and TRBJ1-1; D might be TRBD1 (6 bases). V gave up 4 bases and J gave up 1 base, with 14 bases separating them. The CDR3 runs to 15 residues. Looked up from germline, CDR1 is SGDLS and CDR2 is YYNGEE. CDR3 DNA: TGTGCCAGCAGCCCGAGCAGGGGACCGAACACTGAAGCTTTCTTT. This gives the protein CASSPSRGPNTEAFF.

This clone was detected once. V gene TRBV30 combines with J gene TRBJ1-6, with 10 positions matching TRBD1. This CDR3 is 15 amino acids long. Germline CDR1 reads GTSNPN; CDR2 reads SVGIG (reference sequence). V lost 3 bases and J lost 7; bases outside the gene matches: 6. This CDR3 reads CAWRRPDRGNSPLHF. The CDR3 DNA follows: TGTGCCTGGAGACGACCGGACAGGGGGAATTCACCCCTCCACTTT. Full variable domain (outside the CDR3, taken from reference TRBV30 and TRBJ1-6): SQTIHQWPATLVQPVGSPLSLECTVEGTSNPNLYWYRQAAGRGLQLLFYSVGIGQISSEVPQNLSASRPQDRQFILSSKKLLLSDSGFYLCAWRRPDRGNSPLHFGNGTRLTVT.

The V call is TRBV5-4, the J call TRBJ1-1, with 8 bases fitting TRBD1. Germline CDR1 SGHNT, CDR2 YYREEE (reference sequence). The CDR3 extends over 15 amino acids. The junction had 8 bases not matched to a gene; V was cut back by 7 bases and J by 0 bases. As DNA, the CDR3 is TGTGCCAGCGGTTACAGGGGGACCATGAACACTGAAGCTTTCTTT. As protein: CASGYRGTMNTEAFF.

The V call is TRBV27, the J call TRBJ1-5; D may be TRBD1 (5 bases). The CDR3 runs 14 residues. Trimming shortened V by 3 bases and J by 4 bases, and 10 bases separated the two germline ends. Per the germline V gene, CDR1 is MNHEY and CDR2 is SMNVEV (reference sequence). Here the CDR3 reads CASSFRGLNQPQHF. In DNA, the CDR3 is TGTGCCAGCAGTTTTAGGGGTCTTAATCAGCCCCAGCATTTT.

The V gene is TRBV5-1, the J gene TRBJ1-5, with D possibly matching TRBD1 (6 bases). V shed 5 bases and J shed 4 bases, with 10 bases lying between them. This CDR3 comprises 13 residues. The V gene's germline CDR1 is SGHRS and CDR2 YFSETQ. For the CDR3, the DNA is TGCGCCAGCAGTCTGGACAGTAATCAGCCCCAGCATTTT. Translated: CASSLDSNQPQHF.

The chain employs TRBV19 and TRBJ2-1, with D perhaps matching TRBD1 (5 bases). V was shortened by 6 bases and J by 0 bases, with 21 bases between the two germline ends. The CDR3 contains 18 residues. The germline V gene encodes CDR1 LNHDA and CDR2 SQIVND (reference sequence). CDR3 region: CASSPPPAGPSSYNEQFF. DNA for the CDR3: TGTGCCAGTAGCCCACCCCCAGCAGGGCCAAGCTCCTACAATGAGCAGTTCTTC.

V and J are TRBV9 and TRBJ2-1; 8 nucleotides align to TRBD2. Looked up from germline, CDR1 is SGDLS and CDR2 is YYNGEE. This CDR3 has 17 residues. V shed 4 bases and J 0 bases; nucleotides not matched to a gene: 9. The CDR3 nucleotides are TGTGCCAGCAGCATGAGGCCAGCGGGAGTCTCCTACAATGAGCAGTTCTTC. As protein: CASSMRPAGVSYNEQFF.

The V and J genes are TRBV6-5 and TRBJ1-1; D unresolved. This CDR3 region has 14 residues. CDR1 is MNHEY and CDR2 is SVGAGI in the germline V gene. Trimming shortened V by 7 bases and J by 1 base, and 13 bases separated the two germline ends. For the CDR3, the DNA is TGTGCCAGCAATCCCTCCTTGCGGAACACTGAAGCTTTCTTT. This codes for CASNPSLRNTEAFF.

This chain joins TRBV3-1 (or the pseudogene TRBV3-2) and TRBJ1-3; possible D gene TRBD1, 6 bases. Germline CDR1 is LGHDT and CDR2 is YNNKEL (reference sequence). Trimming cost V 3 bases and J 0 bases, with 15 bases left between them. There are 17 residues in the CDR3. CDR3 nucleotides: TGTGCCAGCAGCCAGGCACAGGGACATAGCTCTGGAAACACCATATATTTT. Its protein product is CASSQAQGHSSGNTIYF.

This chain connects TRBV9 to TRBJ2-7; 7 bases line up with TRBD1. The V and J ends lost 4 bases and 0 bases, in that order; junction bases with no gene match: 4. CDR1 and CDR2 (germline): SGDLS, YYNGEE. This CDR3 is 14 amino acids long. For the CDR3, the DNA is TGTGCCAGCAGCAACCGGGACAGCTCCTACGAGCAGTACTTC. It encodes CASSNRDSSYEQYF.

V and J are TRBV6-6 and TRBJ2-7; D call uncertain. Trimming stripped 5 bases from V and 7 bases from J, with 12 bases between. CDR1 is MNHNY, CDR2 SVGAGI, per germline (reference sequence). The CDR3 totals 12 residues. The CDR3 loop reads CASSPLGFEQYF. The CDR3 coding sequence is TGTGCCAGCAGTCCCCTCGGGTTTGAGCAGTACTTC.

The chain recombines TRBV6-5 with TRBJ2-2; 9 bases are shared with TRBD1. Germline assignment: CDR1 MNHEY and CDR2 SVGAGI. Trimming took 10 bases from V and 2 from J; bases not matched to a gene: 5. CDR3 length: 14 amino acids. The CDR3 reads CATSTGGNTGELFF. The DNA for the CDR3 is TGTGCCACCTCGACAGGGGGAAACACCGGGGAGCTGTTTTTT.

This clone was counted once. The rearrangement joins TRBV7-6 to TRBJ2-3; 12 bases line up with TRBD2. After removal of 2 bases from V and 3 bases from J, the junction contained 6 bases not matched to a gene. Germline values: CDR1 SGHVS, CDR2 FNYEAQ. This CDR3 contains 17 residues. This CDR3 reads CASSLPQLAGGTDTQYF. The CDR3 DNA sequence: TGTGCCAGCAGCTTACCCCAACTAGCGGGAGGAACAGATACGCAGTATTTT.

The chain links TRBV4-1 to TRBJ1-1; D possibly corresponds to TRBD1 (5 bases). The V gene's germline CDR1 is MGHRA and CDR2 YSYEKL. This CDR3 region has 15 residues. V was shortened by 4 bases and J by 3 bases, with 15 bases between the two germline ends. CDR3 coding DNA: TGCGCCAGCAGCCCTCTATATCAGGGATACACTGAAGCTTTCTTT. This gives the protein CASSPLYQGYTEAFF.

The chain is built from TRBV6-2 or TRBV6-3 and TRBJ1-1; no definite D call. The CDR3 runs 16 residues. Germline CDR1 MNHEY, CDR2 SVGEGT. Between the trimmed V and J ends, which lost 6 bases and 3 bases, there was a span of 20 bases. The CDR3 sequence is CASSPLETPADTEAFF. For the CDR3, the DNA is TGTGCCAGCAGCCCCCTGGAGACCCCGGCTGACACTGAAGCTTTCTTT.

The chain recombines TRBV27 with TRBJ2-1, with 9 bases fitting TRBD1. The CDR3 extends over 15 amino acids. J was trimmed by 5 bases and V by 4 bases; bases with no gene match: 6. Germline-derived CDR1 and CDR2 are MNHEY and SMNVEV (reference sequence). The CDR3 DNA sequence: TGTGCCAGCAGTTACGACAGGGGGGCCCACAATGAGCAGTTCTTC. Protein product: CASSYDRGAHNEQFF.